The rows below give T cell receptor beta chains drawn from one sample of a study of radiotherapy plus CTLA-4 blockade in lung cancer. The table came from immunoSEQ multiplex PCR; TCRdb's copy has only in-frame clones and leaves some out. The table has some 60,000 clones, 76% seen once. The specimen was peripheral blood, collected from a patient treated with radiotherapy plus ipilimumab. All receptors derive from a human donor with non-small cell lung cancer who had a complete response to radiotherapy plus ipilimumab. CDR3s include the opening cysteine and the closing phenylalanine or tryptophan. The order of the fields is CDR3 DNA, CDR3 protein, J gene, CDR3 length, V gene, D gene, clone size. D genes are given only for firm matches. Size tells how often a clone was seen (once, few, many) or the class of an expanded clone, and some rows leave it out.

TGTGCCAGCAGCTCAGTGGGACAGGGGGCCACCGGGGAGCTGTTTTTT,CASSSVGQGATGELFF,TRBJ2-2,16,TRBV7-3,TRBD1,.
TGCGCCAGCAGTGAGTTGGGAAGAGGGACAGATACGCAGTATTTT,CASSELGRGTDTQYF,TRBJ2-3,15,TRBV10-2,.,few
TGTGCCAGCTCACCGAAAGGGGGAACCGGGGAGCTGTTTTTT,CASSPKGGTGELFF,TRBJ2-2,14,TRBV18,.,.
TGCGCCAGCAGCCTCGGTAACAGGGGTTCGGGCGGGGAGCTGTTTTTT,CASSLGNRGSGGELFF,TRBJ2-2,16,TRBV5-1,TRBD1,.
TGTGCCAGCAGCTTGGCCGCGGGACAGGGTGAAGCTTTCTTT,CASSLAAGQGEAFF,TRBJ1-1,14,TRBV5-4,TRBD1,.
TGTGCCAGCAGCCCTTACGCGGGCTCCTACGAGCAGTACTTC,CASSPYAGSYEQYF,TRBJ2-7,14,TRBV6-5,.,once
TGTGCCAGCAGTTACCCGAGGAACCCGGGGGACGCCCTCCACTTT,CASSYPRNPGDALHF,TRBJ1-6,15,TRBV6-5,.,few
TGTGCCAGCAGCCCCTATAACATGGAGGGCTACACCTTC,CASSPYNMEGYTF,TRBJ1-2,13,TRBV7-2,.,.
TGTGCCAGTAGTATCGGCCCAAGGAGAGTCACAGATACGCAGTATTTT,CASSIGPRRVTDTQYF,TRBJ2-3,16,TRBV19,.,.
TGTGCCAGTAGTTTCGGAGAGTCTGAAGCTTTCTTT,CASSFGESEAFF,TRBJ1-1,12,TRBV19,.,few
TGCGCCAGCAGCCCTACGGACAGGGTGCCAAATGAAAAACTGTTTTTT,CASSPTDRVPNEKLFF,TRBJ1-4,16,TRBV5-1,TRBD1,.
TGTGCCAGCAGTTCCTCGGGACAAGTCCCTCGTTTC,CASSSSGQVPRF,TRBJ1-2,12,TRBV6-1,.,.
TGTGCCAGCAGCTCGGCCGGGACAGGGCTAGTTTCACCCCTCCACTTT,CASSSAGTGLVSPLHF,TRBJ1-6,16,TRBV5-6,TRBD1,few
TGTGCCAGCAGCTGGGGCAGGGAGGTAGATACGCAGTATTTT,CASSWGREVDTQYF,TRBJ2-3,14,TRBV6-5,.,.
TGCGCCAGCAGAAAATTCGGACAGGGGCAAGAGACCCAGTACTTC,CASRKFGQGQETQYF,TRBJ2-5,15,TRBV5-1,TRBD1,.
TGCGCCAGCAGTCAAACGGTTCTGGACAGTTACAATGAGCAGTTCTTC,CASSQTVLDSYNEQFF,TRBJ2-1,16,TRBV23-1,.,.
TGTGCCAGCAGCTTAACCGGAGGGACAGGGCGGAACTACGAGCAGTACTTC,CASSLTGGTGRNYEQYF,TRBJ2-7,17,TRBV7-9,TRBD1,.
TGTGCCAGTAGTTCTAACGCTGAAGCTTTCTTT,CASSSNAEAFF,TRBJ1-1,11,TRBV19,.,many
TGTGCCAGCAGCTTAGAAACAGCCTACGAGCAGTACTTC,CASSLETAYEQYF,TRBJ2-7,13,TRBV7-9,.,.
TGTGCCAGTAGTATACTTCTAGCGAGTGAGCAGTTCTTC,CASSILLASEQFF,TRBJ2-1,13,TRBV19,.,.
TGTGCCAGCAGCTACACCCCGGGACAGCAAGAGACCCAGTACTTC,CASSYTPGQQETQYF,TRBJ2-5,15,TRBV5-5,TRBD1,once
TGCGCCAGCAGCTTCCGGGTCGACAACACTGAAGCTTTCTTT,CASSFRVDNTEAFF,TRBJ1-1,14,TRBV5-1,.,.
TGCGCCAGCAGCCAATCCCCTCTAGCGCGCTCCTACAATGAGCAGTTCTTC,CASSQSPLARSYNEQFF,TRBJ2-1,17,TRBV4-1,.,.
TGTGCCAGCAGTATAGGGACAGCCTACGAGCAGTACTTC,CASSIGTAYEQYF,TRBJ2-7,13,TRBV6-5,TRBD1,once
TGTGCCAGCAGTCCGCAGGGGACCGGGTTCGGGGAGCTGTTTTTT,CASSPQGTGFGELFF,TRBJ2-2,15,TRBV6-6,.,.
TGTGCCAGCAGCCTGGGACTAGCGGGGGTCCCAGATACGCAGTATTTT,CASSLGLAGVPDTQYF,TRBJ2-3,16,TRBV11-2,TRBD2,.
TGTGCCAGCAGTTTGTCTCACGGGGGAATCTATGGCTACACCTTC,CASSLSHGGIYGYTF,TRBJ1-2,15,TRBV28,.,.
TGCGCCAGCAGCCGACAAGATGGGGGTTTGGGGGGTGGCTACGAGCAGTACTTC,CASSRQDGGLGGGYEQYF,TRBJ2-7,18,TRBV4-1,.,.
TGTGCCAGCAGCTTTGGACAGGGAAGCACAGATACGCAGTATTTT,CASSFGQGSTDTQYF,TRBJ2-3,15,TRBV5-4,TRBD1,.
TGCGCCAGCAGTGAGTACAGGGGGTTGTATTCACCCCTCCACTTT,CASSEYRGLYSPLHF,TRBJ1-6,15,TRBV10-2,TRBD1,few
TGTGCCAGCAGTATACGGACTGAGCCCACCACAGATACGCAGTATTTT,CASSIRTEPTTDTQYF,TRBJ2-3,16,TRBV5-6,.,.
TGTGCCAGCAGCCAGACAGATATTAACTATGGCTACACCTTC,CASSQTDINYGYTF,TRBJ1-2,14,TRBV5-6,.,once
TGTGCCAGCAGTTTCCTTAGCGGGAGTTATGAGCAGTTCTTC,CASSFLSGSYEQFF,TRBJ2-1,14,TRBV28,TRBD2,.
TGTGCCAGCAGGCGACCATCCGGGACAGGACAGACCGGGGAGCTGTTTTTT,CASRRPSGTGQTGELFF,TRBJ2-2,17,TRBV5-5,TRBD1,.
TGTGCCAGCAGCTTCCGGAGTCTTACCGGGGAGCTGTTTTTT,CASSFRSLTGELFF,TRBJ2-2,14,TRBV7-9,.,few
TGTGCCAGCAGCGATGACAGGGAAGCTTTCTTT,CASSDDREAFF,TRBJ1-1,11,TRBV7-9,.,.
TGTGCCAGTAGTATAGCCCAATACACTGAAGCTTTCTTT,CASSIAQYTEAFF,TRBJ1-1,13,TRBV19,.,few
TGTGCCAGCAGCGAGGGGACTCAACAGGGGGCGAGGGAGACCCAGTACTTC,CASSEGTQQGARETQYF,TRBJ2-5,17,TRBV9,TRBD1,.
TGTGCCAGCAGCGGCAACACGGGGTACACAGATACGCAGTATTTT,CASSGNTGYTDTQYF,TRBJ2-3,15,TRBV6-1,.,.